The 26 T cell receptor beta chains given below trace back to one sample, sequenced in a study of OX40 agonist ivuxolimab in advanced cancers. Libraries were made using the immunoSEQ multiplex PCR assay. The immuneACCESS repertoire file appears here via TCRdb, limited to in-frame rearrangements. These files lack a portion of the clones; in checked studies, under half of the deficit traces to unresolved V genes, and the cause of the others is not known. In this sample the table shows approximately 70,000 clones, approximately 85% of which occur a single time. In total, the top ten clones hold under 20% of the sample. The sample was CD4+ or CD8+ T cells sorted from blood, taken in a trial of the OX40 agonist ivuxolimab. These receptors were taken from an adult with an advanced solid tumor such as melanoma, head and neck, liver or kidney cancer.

The chain's CDR3 is CASSAPTGGLYNEQFF. DNA for the CDR3: TGTGCCAGCAGCGCCCCGACAGGGGGACTCTACAATGAGCAGTTCTTC. V gene TRBV9 combines with J gene TRBJ2-1, with TRBD1 matching 9 bases. V lost 3 bases to trimming and J lost 3 bases; unmatched junction nucleotides: 7. CDR3 length: 16 amino acids. The germline V gene encodes CDR1 SGDLS and CDR2 YYNGEE. The full variable domain, its missing parts supplied by reference TRBV9 and TRBJ2-1, is DSGVTQTPKHLITATGQRVTLRCSPRSGDLSVYWYQQSLDQGLQFLIQYYNGEERAKGNILERFSAQQFPDLHSELNLSSLELGDSALYFCASSAPTGGLYNEQFFGPGTRLTVL.

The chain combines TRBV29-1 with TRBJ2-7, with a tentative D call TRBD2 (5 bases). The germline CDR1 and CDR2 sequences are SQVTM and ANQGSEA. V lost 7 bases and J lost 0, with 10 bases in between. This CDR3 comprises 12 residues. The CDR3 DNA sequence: TGCAGCGCAGGACGGGACTCCTACGAGCAGTACTTC. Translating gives CSAGRDSYEQYF.

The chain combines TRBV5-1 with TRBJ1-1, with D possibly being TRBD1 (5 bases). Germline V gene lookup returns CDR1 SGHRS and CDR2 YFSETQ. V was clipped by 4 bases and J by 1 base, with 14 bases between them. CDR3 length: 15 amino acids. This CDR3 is CASSTSGRSNTEAFF. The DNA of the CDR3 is TGCGCCAGCAGCACTTCGGGACGGTCGAACACTGAAGCTTTCTTT.

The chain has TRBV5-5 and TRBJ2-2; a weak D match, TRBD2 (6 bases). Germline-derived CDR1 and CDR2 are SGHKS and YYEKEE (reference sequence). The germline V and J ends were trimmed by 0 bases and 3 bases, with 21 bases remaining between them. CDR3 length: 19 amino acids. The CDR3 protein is CASSLVVGFGSRYTGELFF. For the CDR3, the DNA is TGTGCCAGCAGCTTGGTGGTGGGGTTCGGGAGTAGGTACACCGGGGAGCTGTTTTTT.

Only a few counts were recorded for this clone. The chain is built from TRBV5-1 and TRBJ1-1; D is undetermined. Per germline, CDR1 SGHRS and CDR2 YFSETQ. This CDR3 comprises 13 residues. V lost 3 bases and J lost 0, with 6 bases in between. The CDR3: CASSSIMNTEAFF. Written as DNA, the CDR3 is TGCGCCAGCAGCTCGATAATGAACACTGAAGCTTTCTTT.

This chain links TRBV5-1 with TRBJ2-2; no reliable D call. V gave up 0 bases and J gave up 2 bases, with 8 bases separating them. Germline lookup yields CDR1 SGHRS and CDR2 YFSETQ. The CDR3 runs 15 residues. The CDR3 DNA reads TGCGCCAGCAGCTTGGGGGCAGTAAACACCGGGGAGCTGTTTTTT. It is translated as CASSLGAVNTGELFF.

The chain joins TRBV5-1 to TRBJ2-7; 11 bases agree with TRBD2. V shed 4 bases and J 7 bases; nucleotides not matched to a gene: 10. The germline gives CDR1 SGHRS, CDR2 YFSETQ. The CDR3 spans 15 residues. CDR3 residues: CASSKGSGRAVEQYF. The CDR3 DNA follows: TGCGCCAGCAGCAAGGGTAGCGGGAGGGCTGTAGAGCAGTACTTC.

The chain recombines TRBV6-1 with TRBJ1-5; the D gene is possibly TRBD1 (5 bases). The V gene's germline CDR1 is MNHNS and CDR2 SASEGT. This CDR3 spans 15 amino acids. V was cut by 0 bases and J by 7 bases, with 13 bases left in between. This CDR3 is CASSEARQGWQPQHF. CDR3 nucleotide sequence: TGTGCCAGCAGTGAAGCGCGGCAGGGTTGGCAGCCCCAGCATTTT.

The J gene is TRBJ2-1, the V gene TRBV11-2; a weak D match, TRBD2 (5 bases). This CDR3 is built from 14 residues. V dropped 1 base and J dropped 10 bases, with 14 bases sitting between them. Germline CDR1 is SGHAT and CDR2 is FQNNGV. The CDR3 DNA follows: TGTGCCAGCAGCTTAGCGGGGATGCCCGGCGAGCAGTTCTTC. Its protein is CASSLAGMPGEQFF. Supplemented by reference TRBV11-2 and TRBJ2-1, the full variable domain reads EAGVAQSPRYKIIEKRQSVAFWCNPISGHATLYWYQQILGQGPKLLIQFQNNGVVDDSQLPKDRFSAERLKGVDSTLKIQPAKLEDSAVYLCASSLAGMPGEQFFGPGTRLTVL.

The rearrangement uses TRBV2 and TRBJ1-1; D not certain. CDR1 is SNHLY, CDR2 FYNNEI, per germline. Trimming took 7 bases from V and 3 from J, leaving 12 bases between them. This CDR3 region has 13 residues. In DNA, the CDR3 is TGTGCCAGCACGCCGAGGCGCGACACTGAAGCTTTCTTT. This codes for CASTPRRDTEAFF.

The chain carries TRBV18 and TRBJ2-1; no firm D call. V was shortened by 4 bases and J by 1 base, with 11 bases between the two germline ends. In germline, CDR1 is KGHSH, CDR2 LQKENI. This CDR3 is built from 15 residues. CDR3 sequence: CASSRGLLSYNEQFF. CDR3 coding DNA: TGTGCCAGCTCACGAGGCCTACTATCCTACAATGAGCAGTTCTTC.

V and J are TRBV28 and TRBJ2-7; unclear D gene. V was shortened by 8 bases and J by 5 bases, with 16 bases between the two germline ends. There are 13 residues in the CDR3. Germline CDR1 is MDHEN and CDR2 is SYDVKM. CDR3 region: CASAGPSWDEQYF. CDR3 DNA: TGTGCCAGCGCCGGACCGTCCTGGGACGAGCAGTACTTC. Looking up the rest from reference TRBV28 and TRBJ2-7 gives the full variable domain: DVKVTQSSRYLVKRTGEKVFLECVQDMDHENMFWYRQDPGLGLRLIYFSYDVKMKEKGDIPEGYSVSREKKERFSLILESASTNQTSMYLCASAGPSWDEQYFGPGTRLTVT.

CDR3 nucleotides: TGTGCCAGCAGCTCGGCGGACCTTACCGAGGCTGAGCAGTTCTTC. It encodes CASSSADLTEAEQFF. This chain links TRBV5-8 with TRBJ2-1; D ambiguous. V gave up 3 bases and J gave up 9 bases, with 19 bases separating them. The CDR3 length is 15 residues. CDR1 is SGHTS, CDR2 YDEGEE, per germline.

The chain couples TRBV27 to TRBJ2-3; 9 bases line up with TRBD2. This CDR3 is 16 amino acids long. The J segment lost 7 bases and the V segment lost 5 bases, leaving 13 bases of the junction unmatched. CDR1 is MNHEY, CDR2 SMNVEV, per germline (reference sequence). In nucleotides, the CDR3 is TGTGCCAGCAGTCCGAAAGGACTAGCGATGTTATATACGCAGTATTTT. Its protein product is CASSPKGLAMLYTQYF.

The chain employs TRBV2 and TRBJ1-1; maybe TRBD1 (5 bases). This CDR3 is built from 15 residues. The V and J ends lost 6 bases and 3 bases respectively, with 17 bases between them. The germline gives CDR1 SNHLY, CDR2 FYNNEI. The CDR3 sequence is CASRSTVWGDTEAFF. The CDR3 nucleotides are TGTGCCAGCAGGTCGACAGTTTGGGGTGACACTGAAGCTTTCTTT.

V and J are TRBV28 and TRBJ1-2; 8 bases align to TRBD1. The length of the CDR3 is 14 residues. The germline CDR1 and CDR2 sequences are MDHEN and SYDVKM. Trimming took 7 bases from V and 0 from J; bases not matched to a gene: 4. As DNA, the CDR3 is TGTGCCAGCACCCGGACAGGGCCTAACTATGGCTACACCTTC. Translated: CASTRTGPNYGYTF.

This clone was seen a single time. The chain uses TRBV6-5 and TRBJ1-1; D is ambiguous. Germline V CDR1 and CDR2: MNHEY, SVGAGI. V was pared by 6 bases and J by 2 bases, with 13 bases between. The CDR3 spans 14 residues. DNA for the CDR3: TGTGCCAGCAGGCCCCGTTTTGAAAACACTGAAGCTTTCTTT. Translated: CASRPRFENTEAFF.

Here the CDR3 reads CASRTSGQGSEQYF. The CDR3 DNA sequence: TGTGCCAGCAGGACATCGGGACAGGGCTCCGAGCAGTACTTC. The chain has TRBV6-1 and TRBJ2-7; 9 nucleotides match TRBD1. The ends lost 6 bases at V and 6 bases at J; junction bases unmatched: 9. Germline CDR1 MNHNS, CDR2 SASEGT. The CDR3 consists of 14 residues.

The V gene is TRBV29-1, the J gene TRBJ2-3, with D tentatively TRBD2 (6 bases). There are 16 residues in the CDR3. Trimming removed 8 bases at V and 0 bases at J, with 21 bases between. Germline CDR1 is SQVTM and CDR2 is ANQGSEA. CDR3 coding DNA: TGCAGCAGTGGGGATCGTGAGGGGACTAGCACAGATACGCAGTATTTT. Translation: CSSGDREGTSTDTQYF.

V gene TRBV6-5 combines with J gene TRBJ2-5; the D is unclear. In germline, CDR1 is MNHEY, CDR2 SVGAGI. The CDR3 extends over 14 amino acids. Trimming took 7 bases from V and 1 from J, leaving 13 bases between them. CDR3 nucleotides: TGTGCCAGCAAACGGTGGCTGACCCAAGAGACCCAGTACTTC. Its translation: CASKRWLTQETQYF.

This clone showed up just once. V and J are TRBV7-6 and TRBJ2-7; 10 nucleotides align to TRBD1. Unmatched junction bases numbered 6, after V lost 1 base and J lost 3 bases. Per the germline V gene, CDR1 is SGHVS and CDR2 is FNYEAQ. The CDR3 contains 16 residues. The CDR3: CASSLDAGTGVYEQYF. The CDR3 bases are TGTGCCAGCAGCTTAGATGCCGGGACAGGGGTCTACGAGCAGTACTTC.

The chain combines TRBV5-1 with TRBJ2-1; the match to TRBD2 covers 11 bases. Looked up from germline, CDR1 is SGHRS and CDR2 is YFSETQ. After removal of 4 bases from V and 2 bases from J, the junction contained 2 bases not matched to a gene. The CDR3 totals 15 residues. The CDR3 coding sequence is TGCGCCAGCAGCCCGGGACTAGCGGCCTACAATGAGCAGTTCTTC. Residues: CASSPGLAAYNEQFF.

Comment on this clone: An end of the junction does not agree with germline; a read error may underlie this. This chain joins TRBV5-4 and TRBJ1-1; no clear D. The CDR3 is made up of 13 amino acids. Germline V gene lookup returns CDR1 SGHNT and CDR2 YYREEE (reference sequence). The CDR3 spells CASSSYSNTEAFF. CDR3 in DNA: TGCGCCAGCAGCTCTTATTCGAACACTGAAGCTTTCTTT.

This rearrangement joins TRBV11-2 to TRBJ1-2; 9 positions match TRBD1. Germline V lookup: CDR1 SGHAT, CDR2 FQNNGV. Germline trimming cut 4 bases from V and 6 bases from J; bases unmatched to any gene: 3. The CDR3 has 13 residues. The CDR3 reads CASSSTGGNGYTF. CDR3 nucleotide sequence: TGTGCCAGCAGCTCTACAGGGGGCAATGGCTACACCTTC.

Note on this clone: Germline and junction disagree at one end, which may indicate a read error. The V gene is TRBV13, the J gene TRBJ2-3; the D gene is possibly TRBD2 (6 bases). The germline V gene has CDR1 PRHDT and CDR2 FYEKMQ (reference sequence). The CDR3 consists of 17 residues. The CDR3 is CASSLATGTQITDTQYF. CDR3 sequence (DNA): TGTGCCAGCAGTTTAGCCACCGGGACTCAGATCACAGATACGCAGTATTTT.

The CDR3 DNA sequence: TGTGCCAGCAGCCCACTAGGGGATTCTAGCACAGATACGCAGTATTTT. Its translation: CASSPLGDSSTDTQYF. The chain links TRBV5-5 to TRBJ2-3; tentatively, D is TRBD1 or TRBD2 (5 bases each). This CDR3 spans 16 amino acids. Trimming took off 4 bases at V and 0 bases at J, with 15 bases between the two ends. Germline CDR1 SGHKS, CDR2 YYEKEE (reference sequence). Variable domain in full (rest from reference TRBV5-5 and TRBJ2-3): DAGVTQSPTHLIKTRGQQVTLRCSPISGHKSVSWYQQVLGQGPQFIFQYYEKEERGRGNFPDRFSARQFPNYSSELNVNALLLGDSALYLCASSPLGDSSTDTQYFGPGTRLTVL.